This TCR beta chain was captured by sequencing in a study of cytomegalovirus exposure and HLA in healthy donors. The study ran its PCR with 60 Vbeta and 13 Jbeta primers. TCRdb keeps only in-frame clones here, not all; method: immunoSEQ multiplex PCR. The top ten clones hold roughly an eighth of a sample with 84,000 or so clones, more than 60% of them seen once. Study outcomes and limitations: Later analysis suggested links between common viral pathogens and several top significant clusters. Highly shared variants forming one cluster were likely a sequencing artifact. Later analysis showed most CMV-associated TCR beta chains appearing HLA-restricted.

CDR1 is MNHNY and CDR2 is SVGAGI in the germline V gene (reference sequence). V gave up 4 bases and J gave up 3 bases; unmatched junction bases: 6. The CDR3 covers 15 residues. There were likely unrecorded immune exposures, though donors were nominally healthy when sampled. Worth noting for this clone: Its target is unknown.

The V call is TRBV6-6, the J call TRBJ2-3; 8 bases align to TRBD2. This sequence originates from a human donor in good health. Sequences were obtained from PBMCs. CDR3 nucleotide sequence: TGTGCCAGCAGTTCCCCCGAGCGGGGGACAGATACGCAGTATTTT. Protein sequence: CASSSPERGTDTQYF.